This TCR beta chain was identified during a study of blood T cell repertoires in COVID-19. Study background: The analysed material was cDNA or gDNA that came from T cells, B-cell-depleted T cells, or PBMCs.

Assignments of participants to cohorts depended upon their own reported clinical history. This table comes from immunoSEQ multiplex PCR, and its TCRdb copy is limited to in-frame clones, with some not included. The sample holds 400,000 or so clones, around 89% seen once. The CDR3 contains 16 residues. Germline V lookup: CDR1 SGHRS, CDR2 YFSETQ. J lost 8 bases, V lost 1 base, and 11 bases had no gene match. The chain combines TRBV5-1 with TRBJ1-4, with 7 bases that match TRBD1. This sequence was found in a man aged 30-40 years who had recovered from COVID-19. Sequenced: PBMCs or T cells enriched from blood (not recorded which). The CDR3 here is CASSLWGRQGDEKLFF. The CDR3 DNA reads as TGCGCCAGCAGCTTGTGGGGGCGACAGGGTGACGAAAAACTGTTTTTT.